The present T cell receptor (beta chain) was sequenced within a study of cytomegalovirus exposure and HLA in healthy donors. Study-wide findings and caveats: Analyses of presence and absence presupposed an approximately uniform sequencing depth across donors.

Points on this clone: The target antigen is unknown.

The study ran its PCR with 60 Vbeta and 13 Jbeta primers. Generated by immunoSEQ multiplex PCR, the TCRdb table keeps only in-frame clones and is missing some. The sample holds more than 110,000 clones, about four fifths seen once. V shed 7 bases and J shed 7 bases, with 11 bases lying between them. The length of the CDR3 is 13 residues. CDR1 is LGHNT and CDR2 is FRNRAP in the germline V gene. This clonotype was obtained from a male donor in good health and CMV-seronegative. Sequenced material: PBMCs. The chain has TRBV12-5 and TRBJ1-6; D is ambiguous. The CDR3 coding sequence is TGTGCTAGTGCGGGGTTACAGAATTCACCCCTCCACTTT. Residues: CASAGLQNSPLHF.